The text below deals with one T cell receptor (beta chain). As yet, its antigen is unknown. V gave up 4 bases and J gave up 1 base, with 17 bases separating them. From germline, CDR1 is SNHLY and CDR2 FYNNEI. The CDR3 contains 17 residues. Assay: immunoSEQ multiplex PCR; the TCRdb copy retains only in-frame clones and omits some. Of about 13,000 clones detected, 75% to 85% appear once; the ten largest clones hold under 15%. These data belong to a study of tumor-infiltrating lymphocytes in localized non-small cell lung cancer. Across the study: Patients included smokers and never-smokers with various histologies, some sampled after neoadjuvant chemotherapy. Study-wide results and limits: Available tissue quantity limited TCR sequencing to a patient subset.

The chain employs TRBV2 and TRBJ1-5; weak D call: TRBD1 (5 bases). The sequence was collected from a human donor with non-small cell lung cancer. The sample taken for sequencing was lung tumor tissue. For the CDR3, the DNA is TGTGCCAGCAGTGTATCCGGGACCGCTCGGAGCAATCAGCCCCAGCATTTT. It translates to CASSVSGTARSNQPQHF.